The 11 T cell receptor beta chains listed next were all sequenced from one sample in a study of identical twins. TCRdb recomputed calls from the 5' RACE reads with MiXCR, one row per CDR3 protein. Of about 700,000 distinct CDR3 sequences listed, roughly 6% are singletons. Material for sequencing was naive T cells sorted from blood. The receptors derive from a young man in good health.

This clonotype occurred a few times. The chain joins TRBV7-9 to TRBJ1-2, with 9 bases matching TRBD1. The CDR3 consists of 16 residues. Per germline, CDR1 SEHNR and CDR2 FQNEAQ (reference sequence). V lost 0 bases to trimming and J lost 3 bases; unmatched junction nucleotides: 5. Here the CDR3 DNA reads TGTGCCAGCAGCTTAGCAATGGGACAGGGCTACTATGGCTACACCTTC. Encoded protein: CASSLAMGQGYYGYTF.

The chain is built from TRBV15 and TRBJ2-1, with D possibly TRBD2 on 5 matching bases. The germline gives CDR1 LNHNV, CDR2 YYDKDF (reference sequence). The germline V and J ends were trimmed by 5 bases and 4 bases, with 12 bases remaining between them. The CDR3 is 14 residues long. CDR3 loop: CATSDERQYNEQFF. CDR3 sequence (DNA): TGTGCCACCAGCGACGAGCGGCAGTACAATGAGCAGTTCTTC.

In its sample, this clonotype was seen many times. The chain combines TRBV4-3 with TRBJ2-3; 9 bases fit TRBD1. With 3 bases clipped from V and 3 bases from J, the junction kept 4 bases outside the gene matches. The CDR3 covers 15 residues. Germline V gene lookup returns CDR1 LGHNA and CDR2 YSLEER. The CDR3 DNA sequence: TGCGCCAGCAGCCAGGGGGGACAGGGAACAGATACGCAGTATTTT. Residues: CASSQGGQGTDTQYF.

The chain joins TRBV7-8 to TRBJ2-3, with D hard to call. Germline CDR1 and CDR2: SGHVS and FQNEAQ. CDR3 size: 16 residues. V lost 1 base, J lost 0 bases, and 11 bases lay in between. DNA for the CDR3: TGTGCCAGCAGCTTAGGGCAGACCCTTAGCACAGATACGCAGTATTTT. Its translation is CASSLGQTLSTDTQYF.

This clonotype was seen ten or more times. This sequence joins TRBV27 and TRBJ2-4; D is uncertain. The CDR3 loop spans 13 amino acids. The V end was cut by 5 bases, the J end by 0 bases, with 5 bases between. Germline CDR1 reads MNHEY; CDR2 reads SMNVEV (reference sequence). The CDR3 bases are TGTGCCAGCAGTGCCTTAGCCAAAAACATTCAGTACTTC. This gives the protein CASSALAKNIQYF.

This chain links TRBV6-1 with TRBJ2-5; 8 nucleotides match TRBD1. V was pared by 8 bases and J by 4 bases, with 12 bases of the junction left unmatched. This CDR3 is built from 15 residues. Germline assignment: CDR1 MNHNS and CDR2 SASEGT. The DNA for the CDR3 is TGTGCCAGCTCCGGTTCCGGCAGGGGGCCAGAGACCCAGTACTTC. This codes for CASSGSGRGPETQYF.

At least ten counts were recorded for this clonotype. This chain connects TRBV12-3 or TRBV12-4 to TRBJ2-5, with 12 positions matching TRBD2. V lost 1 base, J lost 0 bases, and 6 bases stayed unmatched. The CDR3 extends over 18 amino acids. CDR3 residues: CASSLVLAGGDDQETQYF. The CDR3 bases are TGTGCCAGCAGTTTAGTACTAGCGGGAGGAGACGACCAAGAGACCCAGTACTTC.

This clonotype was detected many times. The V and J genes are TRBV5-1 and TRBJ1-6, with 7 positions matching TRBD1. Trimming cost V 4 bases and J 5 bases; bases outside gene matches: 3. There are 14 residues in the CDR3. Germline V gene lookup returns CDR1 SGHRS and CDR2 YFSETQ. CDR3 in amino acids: CASSRGQDNSPLHF. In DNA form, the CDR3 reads TGCGCCAGCAGCCGAGGACAGGATAATTCACCCCTCCACTTT. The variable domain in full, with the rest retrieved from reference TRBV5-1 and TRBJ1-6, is KAGVTQTPRYLIKTRGQQVTLSCSPISGHRSVSWYQQTPGQGLQFLFEYFSETQRNKGNFPGRFSGRQFSNSRSEMNVSTLELGDSALYLCASSRGQDNSPLHFGNGTRLTVT.

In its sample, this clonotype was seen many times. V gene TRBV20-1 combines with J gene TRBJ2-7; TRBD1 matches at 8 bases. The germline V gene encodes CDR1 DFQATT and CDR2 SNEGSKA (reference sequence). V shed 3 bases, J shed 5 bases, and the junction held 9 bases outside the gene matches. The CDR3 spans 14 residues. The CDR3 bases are TGCAGTGCTAGCCCCGGACAGGGTACGAACGAGCAGTACGTC. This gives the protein CSASPGQGTNEQYV.

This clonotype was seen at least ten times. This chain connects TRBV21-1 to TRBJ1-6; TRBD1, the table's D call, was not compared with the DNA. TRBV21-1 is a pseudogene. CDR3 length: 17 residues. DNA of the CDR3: TGTGCCAGCAGCAAAGTCTCTGAGGGGAAAGGGAATTCACCCCTCCACTTT. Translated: CASSKVSEGKGNSPLHF.

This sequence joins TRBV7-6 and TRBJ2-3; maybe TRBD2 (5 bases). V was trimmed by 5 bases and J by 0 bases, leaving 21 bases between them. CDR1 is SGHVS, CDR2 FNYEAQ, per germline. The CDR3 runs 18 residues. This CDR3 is CASSPRAVSLISTDTQYF. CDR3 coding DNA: TGTGCCAGCAGCCCGAGGGCCGTCAGTCTTATTAGCACAGATACGCAGTATTTT.